The 26 T cell receptor beta chains reported below all come from one sample, sequenced in a study of metastatic and nonmetastatic thyroid tumors (dated by TCRdb to the early 2020s). None of the patients had been given any treatment before thyroid surgery. Library generation was performed with PCR. Sequencing took place on an Illumina HiSeq 4000. Through fastp at Q25 and MiXCR, TCRdb rebuilt clones from the public reads, retaining in-frame beta chains. The sample records about 59,000 clones, roughly 15% of which are singletons. About 9.4% of the sample belongs to the ten largest clones. Material: blood. The receptors were gathered from a male donor with papillary thyroid cancer or a benign thyroid nodule (not recorded which). Some clones in this sample may be carry-over from other donors' samples.

This clone was seen more than once but under ten times. The chain has TRBV27 and TRBJ1-6; D not certain. CDR3 length equals 15 residues. Trimming left V 2 bases short and J 17 bases short, with 22 bases between. Germline values: CDR1 MNHEY, CDR2 SMNVEV (reference sequence). The CDR3 reads CASSLRRQDNSPIHF. The CDR3 DNA reads as TGTGCCAGCAGTTTACGTCGGCAGGATAATTCACCAATCCACTTT.

Notes on this clone: The germline gene is not matched at one end of the junction; a read error may be the cause. The V call is TRBV28, the J call TRBJ2-7, with 10 nucleotides matching TRBD2. The germline CDR1 and CDR2 sequences are MDHEN and SYDVKM. The CDR3 loop spans 20 amino acids. CDR3 DNA: TGTGCTAGCAGTTTATTATCGGGGCTAGCGGGGGAGGCAAGATCCTACGAGCAGTACTTC. It encodes CASSLLSGLAGEARSYEQYF.

There are many counts of this clone. This sequence may be a read error, since a much larger clone differs from it by one base. V gene TRBV20-1 combines with J gene TRBJ2-1; the match to TRBD2 covers 13 bases. Looked up from germline, CDR1 is DFQATT and CDR2 is SNEGSKA (reference sequence). This CDR3 has 16 residues. CDR3 region: CNARDVTSGRAQEQFF. The CDR3 bases are TGCAATGCTAGAGATGTTACTAGCGGGAGGGCCCAGGAGCAGTTCTTC.

This clone was detected many times. The chain employs TRBV12-3 or TRBV12-4 and TRBJ2-2; 8 nucleotides match TRBD1. Trimming took 7 bases from V and 6 from J; bases not matched to a gene: 10. The CDR3 runs 15 residues. The CDR3 loop is CASTLQGGSAGELFF. The CDR3 coding sequence is TGTGCCAGCACCTTACAGGGGGGCTCAGCCGGGGAGCTGTTTTTT.

This clone was picked up many times. Relative to the germline gene, one junction end is altered; a read error may explain this. J is TRBJ2-4 and V is TRBV7-7; 8 positions match TRBD1. CDR1 is SSHAT and CDR2 is FNYEAQ in the germline V gene (reference sequence). This CDR3 comprises 19 residues. CDR3 DNA sequence: TGTGCTAGCAGCTTAGTTGGGCAGGGGGCGCAGGGAGGCAAAAACATTCAGTACTTC. Translating gives CASSLVGQGAQGGKNIQYF.

Concerning this clone itself: This clone may be a read error of a much larger clone one base away. The sample holds other DNA sequences that translate to the same CDR3. The J gene is TRBJ2-2, the V gene TRBV6-2 or TRBV6-3; TRBD2 is a possible D gene (7 bases). This CDR3 is 14 amino acids long. The germline V gene encodes CDR1 MNHEY and CDR2 SVGEGT. The CDR3, as DNA: TGTGCCAGCAGTTTTTCCGGCGGAGGGGGGGAGCTGTTTTTC. This translates into CASSFSGGGGELFF.

This rearrangement joins TRBV7-3 to TRBJ2-2; weak D call: TRBD1 (5 bases). V was pared by 7 bases and J by 3 bases, with 15 bases between. Germline CDR1 SGHTA, CDR2 FQGTGA. The CDR3 loop spans 15 amino acids. The CDR3 region has the DNA TGTGCCAGCATCCAGACAGTGGGATACACCGGGGAGCTGTTTTTT. As protein: CASIQTVGYTGELFF. The full variable domain, in which reference TRBV7-3 and TRBJ2-2 provide the parts outside the CDR3, is GAGVSQTPSNKVTEKGKYVELRCDPISGHTALYWYRQSLGQGPEFLIYFQGTGAADDSGLPNDRFFAVRPEGSVSTLKIQRTERGDSAVYLCASIQTVGYTGELFFGEGSRLTVL.

There are many counts of this clone. The CDR3 coding sequence is TGTGCCAGCAGCTTCGGGGGTCCAGCCTACGAGCAGTACTTC. Protein product: CASSFGGPAYEQYF. The gene calls are TRBV13 and TRBJ2-7, with TRBD2 as a possible D gene (6 bases). V lost 3 bases and J 2 bases, leaving 11 bases between the germline ends. CDR1 and CDR2 from the germline V gene are PRHDT and FYEKMQ (reference sequence). The CDR3 length is 14 residues.

This clone was seen many times. V and J are TRBV5-1 and TRBJ2-3; 11 nucleotides match TRBD2. Per germline, CDR1 SGHRS and CDR2 YFSETQ. The V gene end was trimmed by 4 bases and the J gene end by 1 base; junction bases not matched to a gene: 2. The CDR3 has 15 amino acids. CDR3 sequence (DNA): TGCGCCAGCAGCGAGACTAGCGGGGGCACAGATACGCAGTATTTT. As protein: CASSETSGGTDTQYF.

The chain carries TRBV20-1 and TRBJ1-3; possibly TRBD1 for D (6 bases). This CDR3 has 15 amino acids. The germline gives CDR1 DFQATT, CDR2 SNEGSKA (reference sequence). Trimming pared 5 bases from V and 4 bases from J, leaving 18 bases between. CDR3 amino acids: CSARPPQGSGNTIYF. The CDR3 bases are TGCAGTGCTCGACCCCCTCAGGGGTCGGGAAACACCATATATTTT.

CDR3 coding DNA: TGTGCCAGCAGTCCGGCGTGGGATGAAGCTTTCTTT. This translates into CASSPAWDEAFF. The J gene is TRBJ1-1, the V gene TRBV11-2; D call uncertain. The CDR3 spans 12 residues. V was shortened by 6 bases and J by 7 bases, with 12 bases between the two germline ends. Germline CDR1 is SGHAT and CDR2 is FQNNGV.

At least ten counts were recorded for this clone. The gene calls are TRBV4-2 and TRBJ2-4, with 9 bases aligning to TRBD2. The CDR3 totals 16 residues. Germline values: CDR1 LGHNA, CDR2 YNFKEQ. Unmatched junction bases numbered 3, after V lost 2 bases and J lost 1 base. CDR3 in amino acids: CASSQIAGAAKNIQYF. The CDR3 DNA reads TGTGCCAGCAGCCAAATAGCGGGAGCCGCCAAAAACATTCAGTACTTC.

The sample holds many counts of this clone. The chain links TRBV12-3 or TRBV12-4 to TRBJ1-6; unclear D gene. This CDR3 comprises 15 residues. V was pared by 0 bases and J by 7 bases, with 10 bases between. The CDR3 protein is CASSLAEGRNSPLHF. The CDR3, as DNA: TGTGCCAGCAGTTTAGCTGAGGGTCGAAATTCACCCCTCCACTTT.

The table lists this clone with many counts. This rearrangement joins TRBV25-1 to TRBJ2-1; D not resolved. V lost 4 bases and J lost 6, with 13 bases in between. This CDR3 has 14 residues. Per the germline V gene, CDR1 is MGHDK and CDR2 is SYGVNS. CDR3 DNA sequence: TGTGCCAGCAGTGGCAGTGAAGTGACCAATGAGCAGTTCTTC. This encodes CASSGSEVTNEQFF.

This clone was counted a few times. This may come from a read error, since a much larger clone is one base off. This sequence joins TRBV19 and TRBJ2-1, with 9 bases that match TRBD2. CDR1 LNHDA and CDR2 SQIVND come from the germline V gene (reference sequence). The CDR3 sequence is 15 residues long. The CDR3 DNA reads as TGTGCCAGTAGTATGACTAGCGGCTCCTACAATGAGAAGTTCTTC. This codes for CASSMTSGSYNEKFF.

As regards this clone: This could be a read error, since a much larger clone is one nucleotide away. The chain couples TRBV28 to TRBJ2-5; D not resolved. The germline V gene encodes CDR1 MDHEN and CDR2 SYDVKM. The CDR3 totals 16 residues. The CDR3 DNA follows: TGTGCCAGCAGTCATCCTGGGCAGGAGTACCAAGAGGCCCAGTACTTC. This translates into CASSHPGQEYQEAQYF.

Of note for this clone: Germline and junction disagree at one end, which may indicate a read error. The gene calls are TRBV20-1 and TRBJ2-3; perhaps D is TRBD1 or TRBD2 (6 bases each). The CDR3 spans 15 residues. Looked up from germline, CDR1 is DFQATT and CDR2 is SNEGSKA (reference sequence). The CDR3 loop is CSAPPRGTSTDTRYF. DNA for the CDR3: TGCAGTGCTCCACCCCGGGGGACAAGCACAGATACGCGGTATTTT.

This clone was seen at least ten times. This chain's CDR3 is CASRAGYIYEQYF. The DNA for the CDR3 is TGTGCCAGCAGGGCAGGGTATATCTACGAGCAGTACTTC. The V call is TRBV6-1, the J call TRBJ2-7; TRBD1 might be the D (5 bases). This CDR3 region has 13 residues. The V gene's germline CDR1 is MNHNS and CDR2 SASEGT. Trimming cost V 6 bases and J 3 bases, with 12 bases left between them.

This clone was observed at least ten times. The DNA for the CDR3 is TGTGCCAGTAGTAGAGCGGGAGTCCCCACAGATACGCAGTATTTT. This sequence encodes CASSRAGVPTDTQYF. The V gene is TRBV19, the J gene TRBJ2-3, with 8 bases matching TRBD2. The ends lost 4 bases at V and 2 bases at J; junction bases unmatched: 5. CDR1 LNHDA and CDR2 SQIVND come from the germline V gene (reference sequence). The CDR3 runs to 15 residues.

This clone was counted ten times or more. The chain uses TRBV18 and TRBJ2-7, with 7 bases identical to TRBD1. Germline lookup yields CDR1 KGHSH and CDR2 LQKENI. V trimming: 3 bases; J trimming: 3 bases; junction bases outside the gene matches: 2. The CDR3 loop spans 13 amino acids. This CDR3 is CASSPWDSYEQYF. DNA for the CDR3: TGTGCCAGCTCACCTTGGGACAGCTACGAGCAGTACTTC.

This clone was detected ten times or more. The genes are TRBV2 and TRBJ1-5; TRBD1 matches 7 bases. CDR3 length equals 15 residues. Germline V gene data show CDR1 as SNHLY and CDR2 as FYNNEI. The V and J ends lost 3 bases and 2 bases, in that order; junction bases with no gene match: 4. For the CDR3, the DNA is TGTGCCAGCAGTGACGTAGGACAGGGCAATCAGCCCCAGCATTTT. Translation: CASSDVGQGNQPQHF.

Comments on this clone: This may come from a read error, since a much larger clone is one base off. The V call is TRBV5-6, the J call TRBJ1-5; tentatively, D is TRBD1 (5 bases). There are 13 residues in the CDR3. Germline V gene data show CDR1 as SGHDT and CDR2 as YYEEEE. The CDR3 reads CASSLGLNHPQHF. CDR3 nucleotides: TGTGCCAGCAGCCTGGGACTCAATCATCCCCAGCATTTT.

This clone was counted ten times or more. The rearrangement joins TRBV6-2 or TRBV6-3 to TRBJ2-1; 10 bases fit TRBD2. Unmatched junction bases numbered 9, after V lost 5 bases and J lost 8 bases. Germline assignment: CDR1 MNHEY and CDR2 SVGEGT. The CDR3 spans 15 residues. DNA for the CDR3: TGTGCCAGCAGTGCATCTAGCGGGGGCTCGGATGAGCAGTTCTTC. The encoded protein is CASSASSGGSDEQFF.

There are a few counts of this clone. The CDR3 ends on some other residue instead of the conserved phenylalanine or tryptophan, so this is likely a read error. The chain's CDR3 is CASSESGRAYGYTL. CDR3 sequence (DNA): TGTGCCAGCAGTGAATCGGGCAGAGCGTATGGCTACACCTTA. This sequence joins TRBV25-1 and TRBJ1-2; D is unresolved. Germline V gene data show CDR1 as MGHDK and CDR2 as SYGVNS. CDR3 size: 14 residues. The V end lost 1 base, the J end lost 5 bases, and 11 bases lay between the germline ends.

The rearrangement links TRBV29-1 to TRBJ2-3, with 7 bases matching TRBD2. CDR1 is SQVTM and CDR2 is ANQGSEA in the germline V gene. V lost 3 bases, J lost 11 bases, and 11 bases stayed unmatched. The CDR3 covers 13 residues. In nucleotides, the CDR3 is TGCAGCGTTGATATACCCGGTCTAGCGGAGCAGTATTTT. Protein: CSVDIPGLAEQYF.

The rearrangement joins TRBV18 to TRBJ1-3, with D unclear. The ends were cut back, 3 bases at V and 8 bases at J, with 14 bases in the middle. From germline, CDR1 is KGHSH and CDR2 LQKENI. This CDR3 is built from 14 residues. CDR3 amino acids: CASSPSRSGDTIYF. The CDR3 coding sequence is TGTGCCAGCTCACCCTCCAGGTCCGGGGACACCATATATTTT.